These 5 T cell receptor beta chains came from one sample sequenced in a study of blood T cell repertoires in COVID-19. Only in-frame clones appear in the TCRdb table, and some are missing; sequencing was by immunoSEQ multiplex PCR. The sample shows about 200,000 clones, approximately 94% of them seen only once. The sequenced sample consisted of peripheral blood. The receptors were gathered from a man aged 30-40 years with COVID-19, enrolled during active disease.

The chain carries TRBV3-1 (or the pseudogene TRBV3-2) and TRBJ1-5; 9 bases are shared with TRBD1. The length of the CDR3 is 16 residues. Trimming removed 3 bases from V and 5 bases from J; junction bases left unmatched: 8. CDR1 and CDR2 (germline): LGHDT, YNNKEL (reference sequence). CDR3 sequence (DNA): TGTGCCAGCAGCCAGGGACAGGGCCGGGGGGATCAGCCCCAGCATTTT. It translates to CASSQGQGRGDQPQHF.

This chain joins TRBV5-7 and TRBJ2-7; D call uncertain. TRBV5-7 is known as an ORF, though its function is uncertain. CDR3 length: 16 residues. Trimming left V 0 bases short and J 5 bases short, with 18 bases between. CDR3 sequence: CASSLEPSVESHEQYF. The CDR3 DNA sequence: TGTGCCAGCAGCTTGGAGCCCTCGGTGGAGTCCCACGAGCAGTACTTC.

This chain links TRBV6-1 with TRBJ2-7; 7 bases align to TRBD2. The germline CDR1 and CDR2 sequences are MNHNS and SASEGT. With V trimmed by 0 bases and J by 3 bases, 14 bases remained unmatched. This CDR3 contains 18 residues. The CDR3: CASSEALPYRGGGYEQYF. CDR3 DNA: TGTGCCAGCAGTGAAGCGCTTCCATATCGCGGCGGGGGCTACGAGCAGTACTTC.

The J gene is TRBJ2-7, the V gene TRBV5-1, with 12 bases matching TRBD1. CDR1 is SGHRS, CDR2 YFSETQ, per germline. The CDR3 length is 16 residues. J gave up 3 bases and V 0 bases, and 4 bases lay outside the gene matches. The CDR3 DNA is TGCGCCAGCAGCTTGGGGGGACAGGGGGCGAACTACGAGCAGTACTTC. Protein sequence: CASSLGGQGANYEQYF. The full variable domain, completed using reference TRBV5-1 and TRBJ2-7, is KAGVTQTPRYLIKTRGQQVTLSCSPISGHRSVSWYQQTPGQGLQFLFEYFSETQRNKGNFPGRFSGRQFSNSRSEMNVSTLELGDSALYLCASSLGGQGANYEQYFGPGTRLTVT.

This chain uses TRBV5-6 with TRBJ1-2; tentatively, D is TRBD1 (6 bases). The CDR3 totals 15 residues. Between the trimmed V and J ends, which lost 4 bases and 9 bases, there was a span of 22 bases. Germline CDR1 is SGHDT and CDR2 is YYEEEE. The CDR3 DNA sequence: TGTGCCAGCAGCGGCGTTAGAAAAGGGGGTGTCAGCTACACCTTC. Translating gives CASSGVRKGGVSYTF.